The next 9 T cell receptor beta chains were all read from a single sample in a study of T cells in women clearing cervical HPV infection (dated by TCRdb to the late 2010s). Library creation used the immunoSEQ multiplex PCR assay. The immuneACCESS repertoire file appears here via TCRdb, limited to in-frame rearrangements. These files lack a portion of the clones; in checked studies, under half of the deficit traces to unresolved V genes, and the cause of the others is not known. This sample's table has entries for about 30,000 clones. The top ten clones comprise about 6.1% of the sample. The specimen sequenced was blood buffy coat. The receptor set was obtained from a woman aged 18-70 years with a cervical HPV16 infection that either progressed to CIN3+ or cleared (not recorded which).

With respect to this clone: The read terminates 3 residues before the CDR3 end, so the remaining end is supplied by the germline J gene. This chain connects TRBV29-1 to TRBJ2-7; D perhaps matches TRBD1 (6 bases). Germline V CDR1 and CDR2: SQVTM, ANQGSEA. The V end lost 6 bases, the J end lost 2 bases, and 17 bases lay between the germline ends. The CDR3 runs to 14 residues. The sequenced CDR3 bases are TGCAGCGTCCCCAGGGGTGGGGATACCTACGAG. Encoded protein: CSVPRGGDTYE. The whole CDR3 sequence is CSVPRGGDTYEQYF.

About this clone itself: The read is 3 residues too short to cover the CDR3 end, so that end is filled in from the germline J gene. The chain combines TRBV2 with TRBJ1-1, with 8 positions matching TRBD1. CDR1 and CDR2 (germline): SNHLY, FYNNEI. Trimming took 5 bases from V and 5 from J; bases not matched to a gene: 10. The CDR3 has 15 amino acids. The part of the CDR3 DNA that was read is TGTGCCAGCAGTCGAGGACAGGGAGAAGGAACTGAA. Residues: CASSRGQGEGTE. The entire CDR3 protein reads CASSRGQGEGTEAFF. Full variable domain (rest looked up from reference TRBV2 and TRBJ1-1): EPEVTQTPSHQVTQMGQEVILRCVPISNHLYFYWYRQILGQKVEFLVSFYNNEISEKSEIFDDQFSVERPDGSNFTLKIRSTKLEDSAMYFCASSRGQGEGTEAFFGQGTRLTVV.

For this clone: Sequencing ends 3 residues short of the CDR3 end; the germline J gene provides the rest. The chain employs TRBV20-1 and TRBJ2-5; D perhaps matches TRBD1 (6 bases). This CDR3 comprises 12 residues. The ends were cut back, 5 bases at V and 5 bases at J, with 12 bases in the middle. The germline CDR1 and CDR2 sequences are DFQATT and SNEGSKA (reference sequence). The CDR3 here is CSAPGERETQYF. The DNA read from the CDR3 is TGCAGTGCTCCAGGGGAAAGGGAGACC.

Concerning this clone: The CDR3 end is not reached by the read, which stops 3 residues before it; the germline J gene fills it in. This chain joins TRBV5-1 and TRBJ1-4, with 8 bases aligning to TRBD1. Germline assignment: CDR1 SGHRS and CDR2 YFSETQ. J lost 7 bases, V lost 4 bases, and 6 bases had no gene match. CDR3 length equals 14 residues. The CDR3 DNA, read in part, is TGCGCCAGCAGCCAGGACAGGGCAGGTGAAAAA. It yields the protein CASSQDRAGEK. The entire CDR3 protein is CASSQDRAGEKLFF.

A note on this clone: The CDR3 end lies 3 residues beyond the end of the read and is filled in from the germline J gene. The chain couples TRBV30 to TRBJ1-5, with D perhaps matching TRBD1 (6 bases). The germline V gene encodes CDR1 GTSNPN and CDR2 SVGIG (reference sequence). Trimming stripped 2 bases from V and 9 bases from J, with 17 bases between. The CDR3 totals 14 residues. CDR3 sequence reads: CAWSKTGPLGPQHF. CDR3 DNA (partial): TGTGCCTGGAGTAAGACAGGACCCTTGGGGCCC.

As for this clone: The DNA ends 3 residues before the CDR3 does, and the rest of the CDR3 is filled in from the germline J gene. The chain uses TRBV20-1 and TRBJ1-2; D not certain. This CDR3 has 14 residues. The germline V gene encodes CDR1 DFQATT and CDR2 SNEGSKA (reference sequence). The CDR3 reads CSAITGWNFSGYTF. The part of the CDR3 DNA that was read is TGCAGTGCTATTACGGGTTGGAATTTTTCGGGC.

As to this clone: The read falls 3 residues short of the CDR3 end, and the missing part is taken from the germline J gene. The chain employs TRBV6-1 and TRBJ2-3; possibly TRBD2 for D (7 bases). The length of the CDR3 is 15 residues. Germline V gives CDR1 MNHNS, CDR2 SASEGT. Trimming took 3 bases from V and 4 from J, leaving 14 bases between them. CDR3 DNA, as far as it was read: TGTGCCAGCAGTGAGGGGGGGGCGGGGTCAGATACG. Its protein is CASSEGGAGSDT. The CDR3 reads in full as CASSEGGAGSDTQYF.

To note about this clone: The CDR3 end lies 3 residues beyond the end of the read and is filled in from the germline J gene. V is TRBV3-1 (or the pseudogene TRBV3-2) and J is TRBJ1-4, with D tentatively TRBD1 (6 bases). The CDR3 has 15 amino acids. CDR1 LGHDT and CDR2 YNNKEL come from the germline V gene (reference sequence). Trimming left V 2 bases short and J 3 bases short, with 10 bases between. The CDR3 region is CASSQRNRANEKLFF. CDR3 DNA (partial): TGTGCCAGCAGCCAAAGGAACAGGGCTAATGAAAAA.

Of note for this clone: With the read ending 3 residues before the CDR3 end, the germline J gene is used to fill in that end. The chain joins TRBV7-2 to TRBJ2-3; TRBD2 matches 10 bases. The V segment lost 5 bases and the J segment 6 bases; nucleotides outside the gene matches: 5. The CDR3 covers 14 residues. Per germline, CDR1 SGHTA and CDR2 FQGNSA. CDR3 loop: CASSLLAGIDTQYF. CDR3 DNA, as far as it was read: TGTGCCAGCAGCCTACTAGCGGGGATTGATACG.